This T cell receptor beta chain came from a study of T-cell memory formation after mild COVID-19. UMIs and sample barcodes were carried by the TCR alpha and TCR beta cDNA libraries that 5'RACE produced using constant-segment primers. MiXCR, applied by TCRdb to the 5' RACE reads, yields one record per CDR3 protein. The data show about 84,000 distinct CDR3 sequences, about 15% seen once. The V gene end was trimmed by 1 base and the J gene end by 6 bases; junction bases not matched to a gene: 11. Germline CDR1 SGHVS, CDR2 FNYEAQ. The CDR3 spans 18 residues. This clonotype was recorded a few times. The sequenced sample was PBMCs or a T cell subset sorted from them (not recorded which). The sequence was obtained from an adult woman who had mild COVID-19 (a few samples of this study predate the infection). Cell type and time point are not known. The chain joins TRBV7-6 to TRBJ2-2; the match to TRBD2 covers 10 bases. Here the CDR3 DNA reads TGTGCCAGCAGCTTAGAACCAGAGCGGGGGGGCGTGGCCGGGGAGCTGTTTTTT. It encodes CASSLEPERGGVAGELFF.